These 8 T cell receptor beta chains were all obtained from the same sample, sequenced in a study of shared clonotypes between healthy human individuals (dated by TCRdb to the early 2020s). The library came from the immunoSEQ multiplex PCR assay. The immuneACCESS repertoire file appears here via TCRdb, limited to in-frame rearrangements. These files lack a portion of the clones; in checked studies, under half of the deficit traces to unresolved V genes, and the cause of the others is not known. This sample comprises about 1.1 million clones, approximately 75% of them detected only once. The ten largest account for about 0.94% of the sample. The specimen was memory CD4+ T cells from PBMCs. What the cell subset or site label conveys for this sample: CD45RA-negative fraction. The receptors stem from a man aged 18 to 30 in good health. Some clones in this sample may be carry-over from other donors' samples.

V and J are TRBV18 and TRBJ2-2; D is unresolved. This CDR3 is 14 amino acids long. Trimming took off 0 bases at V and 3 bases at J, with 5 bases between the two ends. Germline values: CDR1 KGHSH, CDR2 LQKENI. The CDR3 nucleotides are TGTGCCAGCTCACCACCAACACACACCGGGGAGCTGTTTTTT. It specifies CASSPPTHTGELFF.

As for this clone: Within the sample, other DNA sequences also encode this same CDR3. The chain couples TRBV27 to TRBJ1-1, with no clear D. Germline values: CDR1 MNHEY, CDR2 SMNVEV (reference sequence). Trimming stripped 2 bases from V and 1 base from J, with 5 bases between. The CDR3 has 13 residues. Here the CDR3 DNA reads TGTGCCAGCAGTTTAGAGGGGAACACTGAAGCTTTCTTT. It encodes CASSLEGNTEAFF.

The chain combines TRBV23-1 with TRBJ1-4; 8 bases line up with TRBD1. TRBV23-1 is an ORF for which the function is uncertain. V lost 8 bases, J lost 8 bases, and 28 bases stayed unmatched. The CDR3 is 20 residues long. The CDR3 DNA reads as TGCGCCAGCCCCCCCCTGCGGCCCAGGGGGCACGTAGACCCTGGAGAAAAACTGTTTTTT. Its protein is CASPPLRPRGHVDPGEKLFF.

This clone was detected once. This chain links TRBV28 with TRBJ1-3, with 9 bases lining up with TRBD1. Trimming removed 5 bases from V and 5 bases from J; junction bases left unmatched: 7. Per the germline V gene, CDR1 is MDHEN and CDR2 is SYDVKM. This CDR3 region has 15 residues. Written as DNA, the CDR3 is TGTGCCAGCAGTCCCCCCGGGACAGGGCGAAACACCATATATTTT. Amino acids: CASSPPGTGRNTIYF.

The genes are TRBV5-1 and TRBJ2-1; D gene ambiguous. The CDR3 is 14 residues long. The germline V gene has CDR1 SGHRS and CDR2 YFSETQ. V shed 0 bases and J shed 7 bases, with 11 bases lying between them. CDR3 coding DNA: TGCGCCAGCAGCTTGGATTTCATTACGAATGAGCAGTTCTTC. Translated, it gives CASSLDFITNEQFF.

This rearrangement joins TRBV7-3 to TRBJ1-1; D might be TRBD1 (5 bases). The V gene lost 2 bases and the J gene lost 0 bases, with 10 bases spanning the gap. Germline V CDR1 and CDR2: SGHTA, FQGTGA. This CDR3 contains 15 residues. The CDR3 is CASSLDSNMNTEAFF. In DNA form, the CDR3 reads TGTGCCAGCAGCTTAGACAGCAACATGAACACTGAAGCTTTCTTT.

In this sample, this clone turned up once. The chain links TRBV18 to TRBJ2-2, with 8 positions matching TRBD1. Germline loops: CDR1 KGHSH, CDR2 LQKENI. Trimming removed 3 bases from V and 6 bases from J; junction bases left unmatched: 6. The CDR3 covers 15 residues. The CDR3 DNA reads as TGTGCCAGCTCACCGCGGACAGGGCGCTCCGGGGAGCTGTTTTTT. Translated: CASSPRTGRSGELFF. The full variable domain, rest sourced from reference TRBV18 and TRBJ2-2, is NAGVMQNPRHLVRRRGQEARLRCSPMKGHSHVYWYRQLPEEGLKFMVYLQKENIIDESGMPKERFSAEFPKEGPSILRIQQVVRGDSAAYFCASSPRTGRSGELFFGEGSRLTVL.

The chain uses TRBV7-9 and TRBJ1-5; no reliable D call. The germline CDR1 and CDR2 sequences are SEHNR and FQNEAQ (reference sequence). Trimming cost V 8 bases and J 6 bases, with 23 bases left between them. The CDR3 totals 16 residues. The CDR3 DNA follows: TGTGCCAGCTCCCAACCTCCCTCTTATAAGGGTCAGCCCCAGCATTTT. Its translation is CASSQPPSYKGQPQHF.